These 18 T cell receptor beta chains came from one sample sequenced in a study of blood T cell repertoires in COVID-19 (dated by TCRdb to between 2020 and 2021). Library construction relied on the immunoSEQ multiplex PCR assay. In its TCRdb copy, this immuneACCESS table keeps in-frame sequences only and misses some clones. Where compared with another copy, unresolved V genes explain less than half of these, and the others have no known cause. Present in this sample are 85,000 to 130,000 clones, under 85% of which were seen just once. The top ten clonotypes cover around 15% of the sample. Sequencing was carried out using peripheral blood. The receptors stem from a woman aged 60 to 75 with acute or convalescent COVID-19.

CDR3 sequence: CASSPRGPGGVFLNEQFF. In nucleotides, the CDR3 is TGTGCCAGCAGTCCCAGGGGGCCAGGGGGCGTTTTTCTGAATGAGCAGTTCTTC. The V and J genes are TRBV2 and TRBJ2-1; 8 bases match TRBD1. Germline V gene sequence: CDR1 SNHLY, CDR2 FYNNEI. The CDR3 covers 18 residues. V shed 5 bases and J 7 bases; nucleotides not matched to a gene: 19.

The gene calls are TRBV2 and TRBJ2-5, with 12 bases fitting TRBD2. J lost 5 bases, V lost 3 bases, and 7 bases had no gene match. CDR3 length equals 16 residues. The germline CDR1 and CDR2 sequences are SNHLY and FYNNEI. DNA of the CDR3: TGTGCCAGCAGTGAGCGACTAGCGGGGGTAGGGGAGACCCAGTACTTC. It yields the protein CASSERLAGVGETQYF.

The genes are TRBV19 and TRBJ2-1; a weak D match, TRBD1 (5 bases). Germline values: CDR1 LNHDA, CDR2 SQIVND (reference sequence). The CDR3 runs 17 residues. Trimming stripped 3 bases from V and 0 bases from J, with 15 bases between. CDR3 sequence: CASSIQGLLSSYNEQFF. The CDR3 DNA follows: TGTGCCAGTAGTATCCAGGGTCTCCTGAGCTCCTACAATGAGCAGTTCTTC.

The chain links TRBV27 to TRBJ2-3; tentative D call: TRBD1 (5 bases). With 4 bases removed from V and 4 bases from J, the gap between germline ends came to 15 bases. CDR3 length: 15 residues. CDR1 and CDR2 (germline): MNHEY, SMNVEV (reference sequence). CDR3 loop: CASSYAGLAPDTQYF. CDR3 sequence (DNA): TGTGCCAGCAGTTATGCAGGGCTGGCACCAGATACGCAGTATTTT.

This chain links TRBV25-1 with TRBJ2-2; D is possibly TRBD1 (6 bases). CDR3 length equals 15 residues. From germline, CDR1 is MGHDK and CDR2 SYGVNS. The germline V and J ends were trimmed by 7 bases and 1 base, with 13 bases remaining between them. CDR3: CASNKQGMNTGELFF. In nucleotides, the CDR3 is TGTGCCAGCAACAAACAGGGAATGAACACCGGGGAGCTGTTTTTT. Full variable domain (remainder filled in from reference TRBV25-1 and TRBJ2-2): EADIYQTPRYLVIGTGKKITLECSQTMGHDKMYWYQQDPGMELHLIHYSYGVNSTEKGDLSSESTVSRIRTEHFPLTLESARPSHTSQYLCASNKQGMNTGELFFGEGSRLTVL.

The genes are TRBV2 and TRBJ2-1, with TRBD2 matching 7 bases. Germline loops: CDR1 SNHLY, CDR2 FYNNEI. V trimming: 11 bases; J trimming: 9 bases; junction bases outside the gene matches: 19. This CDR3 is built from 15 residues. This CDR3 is CAGAGVRDPRSEQFF. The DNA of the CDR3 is TGTGCCGGTGCGGGGGTGCGGGACCCCCGCAGTGAGCAGTTCTTC.

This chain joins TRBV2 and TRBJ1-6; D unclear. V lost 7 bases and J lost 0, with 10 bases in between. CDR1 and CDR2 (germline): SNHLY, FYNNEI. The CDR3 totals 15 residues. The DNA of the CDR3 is TGTGCCAGCATTTTCTCGAGCTCCTATAATTCACCCCTCCACTTT. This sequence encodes CASIFSSSYNSPLHF. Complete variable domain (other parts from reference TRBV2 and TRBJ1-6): EPEVTQTPSHQVTQMGQEVILRCVPISNHLYFYWYRQILGQKVEFLVSFYNNEISEKSEIFDDQFSVERPDGSNFTLKIRSTKLEDSAMYFCASIFSSSYNSPLHFGNGTRLTVT.

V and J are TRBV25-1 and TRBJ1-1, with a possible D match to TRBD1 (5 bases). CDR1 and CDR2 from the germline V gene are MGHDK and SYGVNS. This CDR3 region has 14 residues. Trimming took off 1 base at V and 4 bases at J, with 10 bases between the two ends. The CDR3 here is CASSESGGGTEAFF. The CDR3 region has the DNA TGTGCCAGCAGTGAATCCGGGGGAGGCACTGAAGCTTTCTTT.

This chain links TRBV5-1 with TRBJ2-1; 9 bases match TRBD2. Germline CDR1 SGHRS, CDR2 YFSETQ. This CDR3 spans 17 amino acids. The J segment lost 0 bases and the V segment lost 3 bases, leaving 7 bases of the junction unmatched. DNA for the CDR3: TGCGCCAGCAGCTCGCTAGCGGGGCGACTCTCCTACAATGAGCAGTTCTTC. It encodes CASSSLAGRLSYNEQFF.

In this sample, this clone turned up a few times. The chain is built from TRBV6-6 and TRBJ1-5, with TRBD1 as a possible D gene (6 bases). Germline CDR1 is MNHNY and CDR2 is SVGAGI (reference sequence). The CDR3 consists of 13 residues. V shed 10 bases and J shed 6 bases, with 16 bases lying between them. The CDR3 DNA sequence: TGTGCCACCCGGCTACAGGGAACTCAGCCCCAGCATTTT. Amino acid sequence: CATRLQGTQPQHF.

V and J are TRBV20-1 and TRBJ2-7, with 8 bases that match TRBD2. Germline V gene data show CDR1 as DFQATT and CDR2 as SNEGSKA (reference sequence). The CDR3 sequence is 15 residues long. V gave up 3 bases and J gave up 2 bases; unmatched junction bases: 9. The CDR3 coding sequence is TGCAGTGCTAGTCCCCGCACTAGCGGCACCTACGAGCAGTACTTC. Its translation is CSASPRTSGTYEQYF.

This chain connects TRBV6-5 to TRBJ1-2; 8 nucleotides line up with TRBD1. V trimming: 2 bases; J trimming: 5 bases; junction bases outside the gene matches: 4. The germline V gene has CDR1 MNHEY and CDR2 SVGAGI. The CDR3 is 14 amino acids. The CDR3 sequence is CASSYRDRFYGYTF. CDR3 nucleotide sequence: TGTGCCAGCAGTTACCGGGACAGGTTTTATGGCTACACCTTC.

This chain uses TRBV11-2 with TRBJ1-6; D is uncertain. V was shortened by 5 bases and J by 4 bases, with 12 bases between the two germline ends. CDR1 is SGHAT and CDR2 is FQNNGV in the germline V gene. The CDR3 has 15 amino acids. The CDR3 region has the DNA TGTGCCAGCAGCCTTCGAGGGAATTATAATTCACCCCTCCACTTT. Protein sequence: CASSLRGNYNSPLHF.

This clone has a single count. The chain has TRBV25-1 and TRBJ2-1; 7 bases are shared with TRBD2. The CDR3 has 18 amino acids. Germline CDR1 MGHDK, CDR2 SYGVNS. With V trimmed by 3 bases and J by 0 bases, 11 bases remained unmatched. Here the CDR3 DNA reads TGTGCCAGCAGTGATTCCGAACTAGCGCCGAGCTCCTACAATGAGCAGTTCTTC. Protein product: CASSDSELAPSSYNEQFF.

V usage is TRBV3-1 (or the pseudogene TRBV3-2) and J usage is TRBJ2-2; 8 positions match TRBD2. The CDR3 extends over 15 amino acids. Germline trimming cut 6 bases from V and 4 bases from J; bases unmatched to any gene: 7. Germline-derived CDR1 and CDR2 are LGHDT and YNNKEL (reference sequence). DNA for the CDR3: TGTGCCAGCAGACGTAGCGGGGATTCCACCGGGGAGCTGTTTTTT. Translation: CASRRSGDSTGELFF.

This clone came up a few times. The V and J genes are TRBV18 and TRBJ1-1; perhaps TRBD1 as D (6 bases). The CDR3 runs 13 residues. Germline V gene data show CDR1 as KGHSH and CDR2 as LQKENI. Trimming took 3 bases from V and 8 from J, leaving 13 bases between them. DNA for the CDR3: TGTGCCAGCTCACCGGGGGCTTCAGGGGAAGCTTTCTTT. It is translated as CASSPGASGEAFF.

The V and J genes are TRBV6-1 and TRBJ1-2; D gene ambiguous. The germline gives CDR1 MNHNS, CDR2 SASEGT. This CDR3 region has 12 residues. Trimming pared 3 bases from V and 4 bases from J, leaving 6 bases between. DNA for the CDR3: TGTGCCAGCAGTGATAGCGGCTATGGCTACACCTTC. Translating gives CASSDSGYGYTF.

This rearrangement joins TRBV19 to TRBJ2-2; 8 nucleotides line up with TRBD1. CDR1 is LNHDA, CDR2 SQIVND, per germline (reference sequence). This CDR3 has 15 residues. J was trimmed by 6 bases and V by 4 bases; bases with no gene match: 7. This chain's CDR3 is CASSRQGSGPGELFF. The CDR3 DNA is TGTGCCAGTAGTAGACAGGGGTCCGGTCCCGGGGAGCTGTTTTTT. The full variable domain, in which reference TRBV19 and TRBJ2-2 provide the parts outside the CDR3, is DGGITQSPKYLFRKEGQNVTLSCEQNLNHDAMYWYRQDPGQGLRLIYYSQIVNDFQKGDIAEGYSVSREKKESFPLTVTSAQKNPTAFYLCASSRQGSGPGELFFGEGSRLTVL.